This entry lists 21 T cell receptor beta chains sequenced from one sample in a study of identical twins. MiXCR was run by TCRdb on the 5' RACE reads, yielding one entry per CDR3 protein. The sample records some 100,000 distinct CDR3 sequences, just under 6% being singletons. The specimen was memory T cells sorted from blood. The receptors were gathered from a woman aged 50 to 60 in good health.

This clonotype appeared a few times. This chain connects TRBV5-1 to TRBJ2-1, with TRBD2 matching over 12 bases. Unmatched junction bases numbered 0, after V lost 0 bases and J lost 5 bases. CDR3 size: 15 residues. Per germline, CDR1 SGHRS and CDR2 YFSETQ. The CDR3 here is CASSLGTSGDNEQFF. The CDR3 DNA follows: TGCGCCAGCAGCTTGGGGACTAGCGGGGACAATGAGCAGTTCTTC.

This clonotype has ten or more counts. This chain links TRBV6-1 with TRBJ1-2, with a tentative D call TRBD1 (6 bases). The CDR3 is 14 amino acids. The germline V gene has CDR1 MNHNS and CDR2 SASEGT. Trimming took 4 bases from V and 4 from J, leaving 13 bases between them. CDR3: CASSATGTIYGYTF. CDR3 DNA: TGTGCCAGCAGTGCCACCGGGACAATCTATGGCTACACCTTC.

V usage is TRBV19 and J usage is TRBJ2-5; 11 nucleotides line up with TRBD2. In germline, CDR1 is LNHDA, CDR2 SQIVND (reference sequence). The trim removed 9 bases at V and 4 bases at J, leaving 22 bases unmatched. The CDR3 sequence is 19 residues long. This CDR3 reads CARSVLSPTSGSGGETQYF. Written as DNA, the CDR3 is TGTGCCAGAAGTGTCCTCTCCCCAACTAGCGGGAGTGGCGGAGAGACCCAGTACTTC.

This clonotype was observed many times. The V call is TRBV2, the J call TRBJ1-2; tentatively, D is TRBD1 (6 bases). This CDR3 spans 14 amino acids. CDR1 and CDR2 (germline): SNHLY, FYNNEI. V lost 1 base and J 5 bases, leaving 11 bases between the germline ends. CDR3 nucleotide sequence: TGTGCCAGCAGTGAAGGTGACAGGACTTATGGCTACACCTTC. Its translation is CASSEGDRTYGYTF.

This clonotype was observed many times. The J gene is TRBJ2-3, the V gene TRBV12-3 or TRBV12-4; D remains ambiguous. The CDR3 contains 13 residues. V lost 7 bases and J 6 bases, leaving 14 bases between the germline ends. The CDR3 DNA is TGTGCCAGCAAGGAAATAGCTTTGGATACGCAGTATTTT. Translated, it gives CASKEIALDTQYF.

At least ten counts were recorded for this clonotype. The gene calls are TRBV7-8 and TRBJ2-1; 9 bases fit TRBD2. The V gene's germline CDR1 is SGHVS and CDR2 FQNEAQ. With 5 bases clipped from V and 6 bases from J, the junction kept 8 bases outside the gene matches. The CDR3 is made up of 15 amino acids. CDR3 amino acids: CASSPRGSGSNEQFF. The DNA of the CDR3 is TGTGCCAGCAGCCCCCGGGGTAGCGGGAGCAATGAGCAGTTCTTC.

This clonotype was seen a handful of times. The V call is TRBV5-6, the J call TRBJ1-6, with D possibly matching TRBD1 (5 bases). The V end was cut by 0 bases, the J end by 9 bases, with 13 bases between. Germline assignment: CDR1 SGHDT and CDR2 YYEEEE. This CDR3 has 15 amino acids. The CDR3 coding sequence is TGTGCCAGCAGCTTGGTGGGGACTGCAGGTTCACCCCTCCACTTT. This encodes CASSLVGTAGSPLHF.

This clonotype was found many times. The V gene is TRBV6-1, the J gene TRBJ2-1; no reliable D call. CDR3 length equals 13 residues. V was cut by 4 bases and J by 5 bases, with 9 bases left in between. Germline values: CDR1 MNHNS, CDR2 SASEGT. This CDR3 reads CASSAGPHNEQFF. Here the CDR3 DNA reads TGTGCCAGCAGTGCCGGACCTCACAATGAGCAGTTCTTC.

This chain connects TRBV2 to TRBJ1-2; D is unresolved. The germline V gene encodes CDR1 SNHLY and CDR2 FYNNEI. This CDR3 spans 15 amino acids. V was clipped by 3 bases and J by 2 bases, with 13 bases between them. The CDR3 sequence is CASSDDLGSNYGYTF. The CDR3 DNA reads TGTGCCAGCAGTGATGATCTGGGATCGAACTATGGCTACACCTTC. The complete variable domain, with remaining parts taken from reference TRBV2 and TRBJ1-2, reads EPEVTQTPSHQVTQMGQEVILRCVPISNHLYFYWYRQILGQKVEFLVSFYNNEISEKSEIFDDQFSVERPDGSNFTLKIRSTKLEDSAMYFCASSDDLGSNYGYTFGSGTRLTVV.

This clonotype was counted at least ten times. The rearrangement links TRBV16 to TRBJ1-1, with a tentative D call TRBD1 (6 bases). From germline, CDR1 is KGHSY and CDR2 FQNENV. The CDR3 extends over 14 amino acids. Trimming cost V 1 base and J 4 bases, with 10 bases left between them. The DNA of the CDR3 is TGTGCCAGCAGCCAATTCGCCAGGGGCACTGAAGCTTTCTTT. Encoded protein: CASSQFARGTEAFF. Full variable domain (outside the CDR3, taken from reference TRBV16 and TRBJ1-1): GEEVAQTPKHLVRGEGQKAKLYCAPIKGHSYVFWYQQVLKNEFKFLISFQNENVFDETGMPKERFSAKCLPNSPCSLEIQATKLEDSAVYFCASSQFARGTEAFFGQGTRLTVV.

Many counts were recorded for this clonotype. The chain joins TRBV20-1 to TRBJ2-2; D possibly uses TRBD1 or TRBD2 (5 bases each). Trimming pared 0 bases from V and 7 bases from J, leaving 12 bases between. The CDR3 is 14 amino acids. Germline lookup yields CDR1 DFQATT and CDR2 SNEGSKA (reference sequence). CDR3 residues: CSARDLLRGGELFF. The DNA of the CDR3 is TGCAGTGCTAGAGATTTACTGAGGGGCGGGGAGCTGTTTTTT.

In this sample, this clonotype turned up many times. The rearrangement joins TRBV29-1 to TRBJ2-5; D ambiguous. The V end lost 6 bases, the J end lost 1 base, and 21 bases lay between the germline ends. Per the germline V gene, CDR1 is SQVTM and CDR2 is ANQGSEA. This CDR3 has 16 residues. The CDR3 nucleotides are TGCAGCGTAACACATAAGGTGCCGAGAACCCAAGAGACCCAGTACTTC. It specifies CSVTHKVPRTQETQYF.

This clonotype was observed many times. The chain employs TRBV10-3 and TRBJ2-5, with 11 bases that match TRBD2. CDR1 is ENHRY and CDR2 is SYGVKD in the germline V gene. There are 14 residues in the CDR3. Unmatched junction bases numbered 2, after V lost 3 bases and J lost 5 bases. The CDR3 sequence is CAISDLAGGETQYF. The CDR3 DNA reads TGTGCCATCAGTGATCTAGCGGGAGGCGAGACCCAGTACTTC.

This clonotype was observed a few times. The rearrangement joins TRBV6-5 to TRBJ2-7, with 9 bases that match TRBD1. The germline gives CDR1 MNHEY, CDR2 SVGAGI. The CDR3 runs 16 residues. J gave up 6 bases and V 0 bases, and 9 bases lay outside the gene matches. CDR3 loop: CASSYSIGTGLGEQYF. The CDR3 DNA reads TGTGCCAGCAGTTACTCGATCGGGACAGGGCTTGGCGAGCAGTACTTC.

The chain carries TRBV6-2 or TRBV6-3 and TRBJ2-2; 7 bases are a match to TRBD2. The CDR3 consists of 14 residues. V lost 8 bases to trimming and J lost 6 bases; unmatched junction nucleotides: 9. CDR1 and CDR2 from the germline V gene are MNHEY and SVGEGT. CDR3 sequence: CASRRSGGAGELFF. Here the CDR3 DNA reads TGTGCCAGCCGGAGGTCGGGAGGCGCCGGGGAGCTGTTTTTT.

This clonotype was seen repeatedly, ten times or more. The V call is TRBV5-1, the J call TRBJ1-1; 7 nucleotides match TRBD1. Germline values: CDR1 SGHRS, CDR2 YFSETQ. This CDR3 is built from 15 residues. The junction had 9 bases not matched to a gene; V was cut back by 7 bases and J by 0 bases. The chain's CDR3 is CASRTQQGLNTEAFF. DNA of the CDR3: TGCGCCAGCCGAACACAACAGGGGCTGAACACTGAAGCTTTCTTT.

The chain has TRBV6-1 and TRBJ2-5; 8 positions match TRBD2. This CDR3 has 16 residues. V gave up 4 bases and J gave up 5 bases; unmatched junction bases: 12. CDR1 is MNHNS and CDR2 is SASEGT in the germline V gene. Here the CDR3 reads CASSAWTSLVGETQYF. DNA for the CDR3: TGTGCCAGCAGTGCCTGGACTAGCTTGGTTGGGGAGACCCAGTACTTC.

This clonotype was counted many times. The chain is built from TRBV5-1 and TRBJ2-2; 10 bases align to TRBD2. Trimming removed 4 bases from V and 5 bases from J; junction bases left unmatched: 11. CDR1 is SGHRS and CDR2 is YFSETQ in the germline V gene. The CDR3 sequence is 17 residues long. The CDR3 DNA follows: TGCGCCAGCAGCCGTAACCCTAGCGGGAGACGAACCGGGGAGCTGTTTTTT. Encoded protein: CASSRNPSGRRTGELFF.

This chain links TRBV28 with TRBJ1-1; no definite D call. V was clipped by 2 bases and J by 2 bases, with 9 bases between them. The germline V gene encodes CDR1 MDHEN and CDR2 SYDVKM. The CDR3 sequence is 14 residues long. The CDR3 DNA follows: TGTGCCAGCAGTTTAATAAACGCAAACACTGAAGCTTTCTTT. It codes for CASSLINANTEAFF.

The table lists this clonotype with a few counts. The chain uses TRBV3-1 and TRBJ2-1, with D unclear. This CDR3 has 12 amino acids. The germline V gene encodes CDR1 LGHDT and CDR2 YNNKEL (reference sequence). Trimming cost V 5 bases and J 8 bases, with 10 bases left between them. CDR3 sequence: CASSSRTDEQFF. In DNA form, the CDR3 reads TGTGCCAGCAGCTCTAGGACGGATGAGCAGTTCTTC.

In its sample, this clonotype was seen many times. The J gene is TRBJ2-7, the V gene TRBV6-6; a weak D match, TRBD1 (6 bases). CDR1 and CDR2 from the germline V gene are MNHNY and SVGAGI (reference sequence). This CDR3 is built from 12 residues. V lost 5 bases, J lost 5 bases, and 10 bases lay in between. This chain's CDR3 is CASSIKGDEQYV. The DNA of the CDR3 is TGTGCCAGCAGTATCAAGGGGGACGAGCAGTACGTC.